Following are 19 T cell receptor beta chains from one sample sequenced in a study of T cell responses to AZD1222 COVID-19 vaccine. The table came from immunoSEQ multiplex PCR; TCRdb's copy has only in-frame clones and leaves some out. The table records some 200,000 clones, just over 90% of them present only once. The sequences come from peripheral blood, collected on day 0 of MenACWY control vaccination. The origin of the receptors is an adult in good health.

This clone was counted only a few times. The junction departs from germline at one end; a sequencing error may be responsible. The CDR3 reads CASSSEGIVF. The CDR3, as DNA: TGTGCCAGCAGTTCGGAGGGGATCGTCTTC. The chain combines TRBV2 with TRBJ1-2, with D tentatively TRBD1 (5 bases). Germline CDR1 SNHLY, CDR2 FYNNEI. The CDR3 loop spans 10 amino acids.

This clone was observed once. CDR3 sequence: CASPGPGGETQYF. The CDR3 DNA reads as TGTGCCAGCCCGGGACCTGGGGGAGAGACCCAGTACTTC. The chain has TRBV5-4 and TRBJ2-5; D may be TRBD1 or TRBD2 (5 bases each). Germline CDR1 SGHNT, CDR2 YYREEE (reference sequence). This CDR3 spans 13 amino acids. V lost 7 bases and J 4 bases, leaving 14 bases between the germline ends. The variable domain in full, with the rest retrieved from reference TRBV5-4 and TRBJ2-5, is ETGVTQSPTHLIKTRGQQVTLRCSSQSGHNTVSWYQQALGQGPQFIFQYYREEENGRGNFPPRFSGLQFPNYSSELNVNALELDDSALYLCASPGPGGETQYFGPGTRLLVL.

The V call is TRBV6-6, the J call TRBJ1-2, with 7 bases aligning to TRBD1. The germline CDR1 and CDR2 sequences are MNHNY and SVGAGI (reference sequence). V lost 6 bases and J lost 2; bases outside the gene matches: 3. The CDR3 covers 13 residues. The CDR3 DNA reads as TGTGCCAGCAGAGAACAGGGGAACTATGGCTACACCTTC. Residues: CASREQGNYGYTF.

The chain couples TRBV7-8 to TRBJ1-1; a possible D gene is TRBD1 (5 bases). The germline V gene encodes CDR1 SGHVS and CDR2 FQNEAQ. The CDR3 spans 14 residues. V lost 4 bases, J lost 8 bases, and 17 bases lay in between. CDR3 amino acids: CASSSGGEAGEAFF. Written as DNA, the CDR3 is TGTGCCAGCAGCTCCGGCGGTGAGGCAGGGGAAGCTTTCTTT.

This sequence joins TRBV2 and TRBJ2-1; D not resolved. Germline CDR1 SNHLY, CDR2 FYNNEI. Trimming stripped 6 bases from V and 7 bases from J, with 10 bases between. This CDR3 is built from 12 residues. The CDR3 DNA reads TGTGCCAGCAGAGGCGACGGGAATGAGCAGTTCTTC. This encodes CASRGDGNEQFF. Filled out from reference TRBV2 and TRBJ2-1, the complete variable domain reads EPEVTQTPSHQVTQMGQEVILRCVPISNHLYFYWYRQILGQKVEFLVSFYNNEISEKSEIFDDQFSVERPDGSNFTLKIRSTKLEDSAMYFCASRGDGNEQFFGPGTRLTVL.

CDR3 amino acids: CASSPLVGPLRTEAFF. The CDR3 nucleotides read TGTGCCAGCAGCCCTTTAGTGGGTCCTCTCAGGACTGAAGCTTTCTTT. This sequence joins TRBV3-1 (or the pseudogene TRBV3-2) and TRBJ1-1; no clear D. Germline V gene lookup returns CDR1 LGHDT and CDR2 YNNKEL (reference sequence). V was shortened by 4 bases and J by 5 bases, with 20 bases between the two germline ends. This CDR3 is 16 amino acids long.

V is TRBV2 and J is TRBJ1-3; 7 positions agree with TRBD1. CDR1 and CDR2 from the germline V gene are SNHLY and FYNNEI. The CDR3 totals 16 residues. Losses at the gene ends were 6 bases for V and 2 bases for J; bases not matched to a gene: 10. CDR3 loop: CASSALRGGTGNTIYF. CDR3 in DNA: TGTGCCAGCAGCGCCCTGAGAGGGGGCACTGGAAACACCATATATTTT.

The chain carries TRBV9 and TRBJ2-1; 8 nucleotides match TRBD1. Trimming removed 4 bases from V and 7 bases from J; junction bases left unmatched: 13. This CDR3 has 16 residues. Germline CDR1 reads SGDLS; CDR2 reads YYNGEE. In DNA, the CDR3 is TGTGCCAGCAGCACCCCCCCCGGACAGGGAAATAATGAGCAGTTCTTC. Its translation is CASSTPPGQGNNEQFF.

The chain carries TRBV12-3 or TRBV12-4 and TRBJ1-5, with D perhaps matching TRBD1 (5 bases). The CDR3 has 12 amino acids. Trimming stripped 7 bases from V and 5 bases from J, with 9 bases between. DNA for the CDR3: TGTGCCAGCACCCAGGGAGATCAGCCCCAGCATTTT. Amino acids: CASTQGDQPQHF.

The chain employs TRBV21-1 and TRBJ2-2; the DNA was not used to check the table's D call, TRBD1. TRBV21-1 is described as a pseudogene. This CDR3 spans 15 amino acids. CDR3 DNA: TGTGCCAGCAGGAAGGGGTCGCTGGGGACCGGGGAGCTGTTTTTT. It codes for CASRKGSLGTGELFF.

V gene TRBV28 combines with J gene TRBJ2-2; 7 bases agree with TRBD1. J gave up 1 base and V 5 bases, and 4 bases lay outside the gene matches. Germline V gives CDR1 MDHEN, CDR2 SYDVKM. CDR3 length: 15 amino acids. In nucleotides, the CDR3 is TGTGCCAGCAGTAGGACAGGCGGGAACACCGGGGAGCTGTTTTTT. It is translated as CASSRTGGNTGELFF.

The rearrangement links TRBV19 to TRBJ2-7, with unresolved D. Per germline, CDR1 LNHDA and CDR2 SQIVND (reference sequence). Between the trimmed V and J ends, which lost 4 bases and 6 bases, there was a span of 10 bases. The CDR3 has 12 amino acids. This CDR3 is CASSTQEGEQYF. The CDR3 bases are TGTGCCAGTAGTACCCAGGAAGGCGAGCAGTACTTC.

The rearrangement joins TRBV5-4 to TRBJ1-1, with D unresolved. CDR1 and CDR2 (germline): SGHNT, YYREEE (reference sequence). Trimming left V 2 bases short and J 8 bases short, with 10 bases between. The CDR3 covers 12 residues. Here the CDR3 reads CASSFRGVEAFF. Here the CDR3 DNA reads TGTGCCAGCAGCTTTCGGGGTGTCGAAGCTTTCTTT.

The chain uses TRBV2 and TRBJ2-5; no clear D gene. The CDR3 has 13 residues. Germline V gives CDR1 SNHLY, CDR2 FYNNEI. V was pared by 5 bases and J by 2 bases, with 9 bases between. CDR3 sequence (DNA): TGTGCCAGCAGTCCACACTTACAAGAGACCCAGTACTTC. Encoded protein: CASSPHLQETQYF. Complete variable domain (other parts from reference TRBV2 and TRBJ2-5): EPEVTQTPSHQVTQMGQEVILRCVPISNHLYFYWYRQILGQKVEFLVSFYNNEISEKSEIFDDQFSVERPDGSNFTLKIRSTKLEDSAMYFCASSPHLQETQYFGPGTRLLVL.

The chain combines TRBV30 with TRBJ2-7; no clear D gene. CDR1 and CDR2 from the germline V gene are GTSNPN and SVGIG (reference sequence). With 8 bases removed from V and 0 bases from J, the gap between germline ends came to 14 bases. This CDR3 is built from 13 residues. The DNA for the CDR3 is TGTGCCATTGCACGGGCCAGCTCCTACGAGCAGTACTTC. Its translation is CAIARASSYEQYF.

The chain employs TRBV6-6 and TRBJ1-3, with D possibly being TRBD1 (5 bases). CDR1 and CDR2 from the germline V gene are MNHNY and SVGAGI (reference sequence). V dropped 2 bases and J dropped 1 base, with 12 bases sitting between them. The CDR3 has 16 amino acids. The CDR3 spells CASSYPQGASGNTIYF. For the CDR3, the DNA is TGTGCCAGCAGTTACCCTCAGGGTGCTTCTGGAAACACCATATATTTT.

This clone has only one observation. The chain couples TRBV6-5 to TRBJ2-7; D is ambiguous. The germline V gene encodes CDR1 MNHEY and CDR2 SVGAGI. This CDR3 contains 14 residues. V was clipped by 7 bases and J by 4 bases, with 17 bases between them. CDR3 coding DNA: TGTGCCAGCACCTCCCCGCCACCTATTTACGAGCAGTACTTC. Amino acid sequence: CASTSPPPIYEQYF.

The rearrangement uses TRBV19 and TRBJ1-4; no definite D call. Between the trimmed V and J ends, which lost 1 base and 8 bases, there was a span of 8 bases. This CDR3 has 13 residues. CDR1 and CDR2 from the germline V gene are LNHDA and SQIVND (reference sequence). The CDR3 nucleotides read TGTGCCAGTAGTATAGGAGCCAGGGAAAAACTGTTTTTT. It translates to CASSIGAREKLFF.

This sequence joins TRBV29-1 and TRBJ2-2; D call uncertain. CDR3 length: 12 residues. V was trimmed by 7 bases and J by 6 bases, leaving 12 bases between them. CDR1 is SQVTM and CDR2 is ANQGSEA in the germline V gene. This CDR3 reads CSARRPPGELFF. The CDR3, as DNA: TGCAGCGCCCGGCGGCCCCCCGGGGAGCTGTTTTTT.